This paragraph reports one T cell receptor beta chain. Antigen: not known. Time point specified: cycle 4 day 1 (C4D1), after more than 5 weeks of nivolumab. With no exception, relapse followed autologous stem cell transplantation in all patients, and brentuximab vedotin exposure varied. This sample was taken from a study of PD-1 blockade in classical Hodgkin lymphoma. Study-level information: Each patient was given nivolumab 3 mg/kg through a vein every 2 weeks.

The CDR3 totals 11 residues. Germline assignment: CDR1 SEHNR and CDR2 FQNEAQ (reference sequence). The V end lost 5 bases, the J end lost 11 bases, and 10 bases lay between the germline ends. Data came from immunoSEQ multiplex PCR; TCRdb stores just in-frame clones and leaves some out. In the table there are roughly 52,000 clones, around nine tenths of which are singletons. Points from the study as a whole: Patients excluded were those beginning nivolumab under 1 year after ASCT. TCR diversity at baseline was reported to be reduced in newly diagnosed patients relative to healthy donors. Repertoire difference causes, possibly disease activity or prior therapy, remain undefined.

The sequencing used peripheral blood mononuclear cells (PBMCs), collected before the fourth cycle of nivolumab. The V call is TRBV7-9, the J call TRBJ2-1, with D perhaps assigned TRBD1 or TRBD2 (5 bases each). This clonotype was sampled from a human donor with classical Hodgkin lymphoma. CDR3 sequence reads: CASSRGRQQFF. Here the CDR3 DNA reads TGTGCCAGCAGCCGGGGACGGCAGCAGTTCTTC.